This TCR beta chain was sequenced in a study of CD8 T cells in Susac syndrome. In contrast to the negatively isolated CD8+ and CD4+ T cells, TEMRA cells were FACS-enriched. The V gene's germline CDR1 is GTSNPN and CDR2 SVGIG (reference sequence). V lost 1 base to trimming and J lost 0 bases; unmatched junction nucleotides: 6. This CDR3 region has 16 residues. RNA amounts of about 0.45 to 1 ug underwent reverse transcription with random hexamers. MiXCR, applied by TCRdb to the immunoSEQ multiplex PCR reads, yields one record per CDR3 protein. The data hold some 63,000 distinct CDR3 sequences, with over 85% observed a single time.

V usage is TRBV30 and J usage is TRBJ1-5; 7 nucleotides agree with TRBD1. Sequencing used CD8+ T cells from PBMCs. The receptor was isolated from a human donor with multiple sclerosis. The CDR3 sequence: CAWSGGTAYSNQPQHF. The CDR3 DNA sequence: TGTGCCTGGAGTGGGGGGACAGCTTATAGCAATCAGCCCCAGCATTTT.